A single sample gave rise to the 13 T cell receptor beta chains below, sequenced in a study of T cells in Graves' hyperthyroidism and ophthalmopathy. Amplification of TCR beta CDR3 regions used RNA as the template. In the first-round RT-PCR of the TCR CDR3, the HTBI primer set was used. TCRdb re-derived calls from the multiplex PCR reads in MiXCR, one entry per CDR3 protein. The sample has 150,000 to 200,000 distinct CDR3 sequences; about 9% are singletons. The sequencing input was blood. The receptor source for this set is a woman aged 18 to 35 with Graves' hyperthyroidism that later progressed to Graves' ophthalmopathy.

The sample holds many counts of this clonotype. V gene TRBV15 combines with J gene TRBJ2-1, with no clear D. Germline lookup yields CDR1 LNHNV and CDR2 YYDKDF (reference sequence). The V gene lost 8 bases and the J gene lost 4 bases, with 12 bases spanning the gap. The length of the CDR3 is 13 residues. The CDR3 nucleotides read TGTGCCACCCAAAGGGTAGATTACAATGAGCAGTTCTTC. Residues: CATQRVDYNEQFF.

This clonotype was seen at least ten times. The chain has TRBV11-2 and TRBJ1-2; D is undetermined. This CDR3 has 14 amino acids. V lost 1 base and J lost 8, with 14 bases in between. Germline V gene data show CDR1 as SGHAT and CDR2 as FQNNGV. In DNA, the CDR3 is TGTGCCAGCAGCTTAGGCGGGGAAACGGGAGGCTACACCTTC. Its protein is CASSLGGETGGYTF.

This clonotype has a count of ten or more. The chain employs TRBV11-2 and TRBJ2-3; no clear D gene. The CDR3 contains 15 residues. V lost 0 bases and J lost 0, with 7 bases in between. Germline V gives CDR1 SGHAT, CDR2 FQNNGV. CDR3 coding DNA: TGTGCCAGCAGCTTAGAAGTTTTCAGCACAGATACGCAGTATTTT. As protein: CASSLEVFSTDTQYF.

The rearrangement links TRBV19 to TRBJ2-1, with TRBD2 matching 9 bases. Trimming cost V 7 bases and J 9 bases; bases outside gene matches: 7. In germline, CDR1 is LNHDA, CDR2 SQIVND (reference sequence). CDR3 length: 13 amino acids. CDR3 nucleotide sequence: TGTGCCAGTACCAGGACTAGCGTTGGTGAGCAGTTCTTC. Its protein is CASTRTSVGEQFF.

V gene TRBV2 combines with J gene TRBJ2-1, with 14 bases fitting TRBD2. CDR1 and CDR2 (germline): SNHLY, FYNNEI. J was trimmed by 3 bases and V by 6 bases; bases with no gene match: 7. CDR3 length: 17 amino acids. The CDR3, as DNA: TGTGCCAGCAGCCGTCGGACTAGCGGGGGGTACTACAATGAGCAGTTCTTC. Translated, it gives CASSRRTSGGYYNEQFF.

The chain recombines TRBV5-1 with TRBJ1-5; perhaps TRBD1 as D (6 bases). The CDR3 extends over 15 amino acids. In germline, CDR1 is SGHRS, CDR2 YFSETQ. V was clipped by 0 bases and J by 2 bases, with 9 bases between them. The CDR3 sequence is CASSLEGGGNQPQHF. CDR3 sequence (DNA): TGCGCCAGCAGCTTGGAAGGGGGTGGCAATCAGCCCCAGCATTTT.

The chain links TRBV4-1 to TRBJ2-6; TRBD2 is a possible D gene (5 bases). This CDR3 spans 18 amino acids. Germline lookup yields CDR1 MGHRA and CDR2 YSYEKL. The germline V and J ends were trimmed by 4 bases and 0 bases, with 16 bases remaining between them. CDR3 sequence (DNA): TGCGCCAGCAGCCCACCCTTCTACCGGGACTCTGGGGCCAACGTCCTGACTTTC. Translating gives CASSPPFYRDSGANVLTF.

The gene calls are TRBV5-4 and TRBJ2-3; 7 bases agree with TRBD2. The germline V gene encodes CDR1 SGHNT and CDR2 YYREEE (reference sequence). The CDR3 has 12 residues. V shed 3 bases, J shed 10 bases, and the junction held 5 bases outside the gene matches. The CDR3: CASSSTSSAQYF. CDR3 coding DNA: TGTGCCAGCAGCTCGACTAGCTCAGCGCAGTATTTT.

At least ten counts were recorded for this clonotype. V gene TRBV19 combines with J gene TRBJ1-1; TRBD1 might be the D (6 bases). Germline values: CDR1 LNHDA, CDR2 SQIVND (reference sequence). V lost 3 bases and J 1 base, leaving 9 bases between the germline ends. The CDR3 contains 14 residues. DNA of the CDR3: TGTGCCAGTAGTATTTGGGGACAGAACACTGAAGCTTTCTTT. Amino acid sequence: CASSIWGQNTEAFF.

This clonotype was found a few times. The CDR3 sequence: CASSDALGGRALHF. In DNA, the CDR3 is TGTGCCAGCAGCGACGCTCTGGGGGGTAGGGCCCTCCACTTT. The chain uses TRBV6-1 and TRBJ1-6, with D maybe TRBD1 (5 bases). This CDR3 spans 14 amino acids. CDR1 is MNHNS, CDR2 SASEGT, per germline. The ends were cut back, 6 bases at V and 14 bases at J, with 20 bases in the middle.

The sample holds many counts of this clonotype. The chain joins TRBV20-1 to TRBJ1-5, with 7 bases fitting TRBD1. Germline CDR1 is DFQATT and CDR2 is SNEGSKA (reference sequence). The CDR3 loop spans 13 amino acids. After removal of 6 bases from V and 4 bases from J, the junction contained 6 bases not matched to a gene. The CDR3 nucleotides are TGCAGTGCGTCCGGGACAGCGAATCAGCCCCAGCATTTT. Its translation is CSASGTANQPQHF.

Many counts were recorded for this clonotype. This sequence joins TRBV29-1 and TRBJ2-5; D might be TRBD1 or TRBD2, each matching 5 bases. V shed 6 bases and J shed 5 bases, with 19 bases lying between them. Germline CDR1 is SQVTM and CDR2 is ANQGSEA. The CDR3 is 14 amino acids. The CDR3 region is CSVPGTIRWETQYF. CDR3 sequence (DNA): TGCAGCGTGCCCGGGACGATCCGCTGGGAGACCCAGTACTTC. The full variable domain, completed using reference TRBV29-1 and TRBJ2-5, is SAVISQKPSRDICQRGTSLTIQCQVDSQVTMMFWYRQQPGQSLTLIATANQGSEATYESGFVIDKFPISRPNLTFSTLTVSNMSPEDSSIYLCSVPGTIRWETQYFGPGTRLLVL.

This clonotype has only a few counts. The chain has TRBV7-9 and TRBJ1-5; possibly TRBD1 for D (5 bases). The CDR3 runs 14 residues. Trimming stripped 3 bases from V and 1 base from J, with 7 bases between. Germline V gene sequence: CDR1 SEHNR, CDR2 FQNEAQ (reference sequence). The CDR3 loop is CASSFSGSNQPQHF. Written as DNA, the CDR3 is TGTGCCAGCAGCTTCTCAGGGAGCAATCAGCCCCAGCATTTT.